The T cell receptor (beta chain) under discussion was sequenced for a study of blood T cell repertoires in COVID-19. Study at large: Sites in the United States, Italy and Spain provided acute and convalescent COVID-19 samples. Sources were T cells, B-cell-depleted T cells, or PBMCs; the material itself was cDNA or gDNA.

In the study's own analysis: Estimated nucleated cell counts came from reference gene primer amplification. The data were produced by immunoSEQ multiplex PCR, yet TCRdb's version contains in-frame clones alone and is incomplete. From that table come the V and J calls and clone size; the DNA was used to work out D and trimming. The table has approximately 220,000 clones, around 90% seen once. Unmatched junction bases numbered 14, after V lost 4 bases and J lost 3 bases. From germline, CDR1 is LGHNA and CDR2 YSLEER. The CDR3 has 19 amino acids. The sample was peripheral blood. This chain uses TRBV4-3 with TRBJ2-2; 10 bases agree with TRBD1. The receptor's source is a man in his 60s with acute or convalescent COVID-19. The CDR3 loop is CASSPLGGQGTRDTGELFF. The CDR3 bases are TGCGCCAGCAGCCCACTCGGGGGACAGGGGACCCGTGACACCGGGGAGCTGTTTTTT.